This T cell receptor beta chain was sequenced in a study of blood T cells in healthy people across ages. The overall study: There was about one barcoded beta molecule captured by template switching per two T cells.

CDR3 length: 10 residues. Trimming cost V 4 bases and J 8 bases, with 6 bases left between them. Germline CDR1 and CDR2: SQVTM and ANQGSEA. The table lists this clonotype with a count of one. What it binds is not known. A second PCR of about 7 to 12 cycles used a sample-barcoded 5' primer and a J-beta primer mix. Through a template-switch adaptor with 12 random nucleotides, each cDNA molecule received a tag. From the 5' RACE reads, TCRdb called clonotypes with MiXCR, one entry per CDR3 protein. Among 800,000 or so distinct CDR3 sequences listed, 46% were seen once. Study results and limitations: Researchers judged that diversity estimates from one million T cells fell short of true values. The long-lived group displayed more naive CD4+ cells, plus higher diversity, than the aged donors did.

The TCR sequence derives from a man older than 75 in good health. Sequences were obtained from blood. V gene TRBV29-1 combines with J gene TRBJ2-1; perhaps TRBD2 as D (5 bases). The CDR3 is CSVAGYEQFF. The CDR3 DNA reads as TGCAGCGTTGCGGGGTATGAGCAGTTCTTC.